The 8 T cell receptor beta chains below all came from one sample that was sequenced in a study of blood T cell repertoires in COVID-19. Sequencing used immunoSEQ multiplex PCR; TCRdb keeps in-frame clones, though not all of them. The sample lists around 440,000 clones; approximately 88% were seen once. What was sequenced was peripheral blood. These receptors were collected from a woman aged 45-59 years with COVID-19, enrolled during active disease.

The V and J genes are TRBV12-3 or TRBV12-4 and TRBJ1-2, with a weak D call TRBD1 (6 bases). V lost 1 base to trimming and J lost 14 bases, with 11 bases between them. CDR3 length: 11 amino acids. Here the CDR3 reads CASSLVWDITF. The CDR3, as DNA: TGTGCCAGCAGTTTAGTGTGGGACATAACCTTC.

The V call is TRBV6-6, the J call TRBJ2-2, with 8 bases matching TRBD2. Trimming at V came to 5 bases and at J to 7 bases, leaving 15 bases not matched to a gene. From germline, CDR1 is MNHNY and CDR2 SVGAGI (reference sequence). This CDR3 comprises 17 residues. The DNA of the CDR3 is TGTGCCAGCAGTCCTTCTTTAGGAGCGGGGGAGTACGGGGAGCTGTTTTTT. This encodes CASSPSLGAGEYGELFF.

The CDR3 nucleotides read TGTGCCACCAGCGGGGGTAGACAGGCAAATCAGCCCCAGCATTTT. Amino acid sequence: CATSGGRQANQPQHF. This rearrangement joins TRBV15 to TRBJ1-5; tentative D call: TRBD1 (6 bases). This CDR3 has 15 residues. Germline-derived CDR1 and CDR2 are LNHNV and YYDKDF (reference sequence). The germline V and J ends were trimmed by 5 bases and 4 bases, with 15 bases remaining between them.

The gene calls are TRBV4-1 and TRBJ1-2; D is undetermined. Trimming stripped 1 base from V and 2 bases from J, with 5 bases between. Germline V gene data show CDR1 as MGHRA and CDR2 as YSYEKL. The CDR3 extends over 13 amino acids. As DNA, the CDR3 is TGCGCCAGCAGCCAAGCAGGAAACTATGGCTACACCTTC. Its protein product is CASSQAGNYGYTF.

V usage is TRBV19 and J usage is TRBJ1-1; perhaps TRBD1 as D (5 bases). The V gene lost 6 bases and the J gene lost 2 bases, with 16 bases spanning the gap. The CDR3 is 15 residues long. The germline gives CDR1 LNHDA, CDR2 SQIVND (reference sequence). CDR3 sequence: CASSFIQVTNTEAFF. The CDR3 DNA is TGTGCCAGTAGCTTCATACAGGTTACAAACACTGAAGCTTTCTTT.

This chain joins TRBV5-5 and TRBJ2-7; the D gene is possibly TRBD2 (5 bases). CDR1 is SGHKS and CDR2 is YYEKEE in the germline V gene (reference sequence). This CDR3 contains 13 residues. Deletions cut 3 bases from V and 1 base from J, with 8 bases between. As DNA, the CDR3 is TGTGCCAGCAGCTCAACTAGTTCCTACGAGCAGTACTTC. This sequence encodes CASSSTSSYEQYF.

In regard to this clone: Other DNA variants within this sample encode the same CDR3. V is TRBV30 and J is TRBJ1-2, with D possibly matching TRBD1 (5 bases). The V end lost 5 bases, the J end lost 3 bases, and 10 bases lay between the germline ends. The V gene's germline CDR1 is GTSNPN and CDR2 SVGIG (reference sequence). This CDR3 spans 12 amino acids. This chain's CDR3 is CAWSTGDYGYTF. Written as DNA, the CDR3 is TGTGCCTGGTCTACAGGAGACTATGGCTACACCTTC.

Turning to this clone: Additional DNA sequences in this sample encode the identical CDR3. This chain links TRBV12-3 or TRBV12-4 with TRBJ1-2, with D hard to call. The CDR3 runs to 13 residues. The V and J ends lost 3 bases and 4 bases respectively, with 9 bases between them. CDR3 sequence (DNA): TGTGCCAGCAGTTTGAGCAGAGGCTATGGCTACACCTTC. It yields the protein CASSLSRGYGYTF.